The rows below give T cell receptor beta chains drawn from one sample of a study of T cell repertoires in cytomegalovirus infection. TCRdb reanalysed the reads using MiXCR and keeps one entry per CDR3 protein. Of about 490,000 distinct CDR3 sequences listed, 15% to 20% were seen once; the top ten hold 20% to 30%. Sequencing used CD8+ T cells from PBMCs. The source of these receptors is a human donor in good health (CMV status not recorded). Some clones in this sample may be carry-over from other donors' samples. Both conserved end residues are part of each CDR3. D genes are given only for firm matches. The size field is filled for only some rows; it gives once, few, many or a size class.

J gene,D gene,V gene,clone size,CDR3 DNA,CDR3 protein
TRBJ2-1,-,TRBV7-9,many,TGTGCCAGCTCCTTCGTCGCAGATTACAATGAGCAGTTCTTC,CASSFVADYNEQFF
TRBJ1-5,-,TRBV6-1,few,TGTGCCAGCAGTGTCGGGACTTTTCAAAATCAGCCCCAGCATTTT,CASSVGTFQNQPQHF
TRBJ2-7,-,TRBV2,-,TGTGCCAGCAGTGCGGTTAGCCCTTATCTTAGCTCCTACGAGCAGTACTTC,CASSAVSPYLSSYEQYF
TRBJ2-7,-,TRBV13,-,TGTGCCAGCAGCTCGGGGGTGCCCAACGAGCAGTACTTC,CASSSGVPNEQYF
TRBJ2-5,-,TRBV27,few,TGTGCCAGCAGTTTGTACCCCCCCGGCAGGGGTTATGAGACCCAGTACTTC,CASSLYPPGRGYETQYF
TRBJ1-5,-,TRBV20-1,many,TGCAGTGCTAGAGATCTGAAGGCAGGGGGCAATCAGCCCCAGCATTTT,CSARDLKAGGNQPQHF
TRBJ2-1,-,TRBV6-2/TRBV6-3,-,TGTGCCAGCAGCACTTTATCCCTCCGCCAAAGCTCCTACAATGAGCAGTTCTTC,CASSTLSLRQSSYNEQFF
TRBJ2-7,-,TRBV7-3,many,TGTGCCAGCAGTCTTAAGGGGGAGAACAGCCCCTACGAGCAGTACTTC,CASSLKGENSPYEQYF
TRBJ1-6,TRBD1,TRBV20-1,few,TGCAGTGCAATAGACAGGGGATATTCACCCCTCCACTTT,CSAIDRGYSPLHF
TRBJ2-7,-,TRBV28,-,TGTGCCAGCAGTTTCCCCTTTCGGCCCTCCTACGAGCAGTACTTC,CASSFPFRPSYEQYF
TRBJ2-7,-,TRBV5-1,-,TGCGCCAGCAGCGGATCCCAGGGGCGATACGTCTACGAGCAGTACTTC,CASSGSQGRYVYEQYF
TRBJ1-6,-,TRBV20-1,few,TGCAGTGCTATATACCACAAGAATTCACCCCTCCACTTT,CSAIYHKNSPLHF
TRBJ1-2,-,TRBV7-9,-,TGTGCCAGCAGCTTGAGTGACAGGGGCTACACCTTC,CASSLSDRGYTF
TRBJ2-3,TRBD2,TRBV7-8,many,TGTGCCAGCAGCCCGGACCTAGCGGGAGCCGGCACAGATACGCAGTATTTT,CASSPDLAGAGTDTQYF
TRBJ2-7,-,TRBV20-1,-,TGCAGTGCTAGAGAAGTCCAAACAGGGAACTCTTACTACGAGCAGTACTTC,CSAREVQTGNSYYEQYF
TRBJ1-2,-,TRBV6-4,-,TGTGCCAGCAGGGTGGGAGCGACAGGCCTCTATGGCTACACCTTC,CASRVGATGLYGYTF
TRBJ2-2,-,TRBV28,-,TGTGCCAGCGAGGGGGGGGGCCACGGGGAGCTGTTTTTT,CASEGGGHGELFF
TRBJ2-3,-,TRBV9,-,TGTGCCAGCAGCGTCCCCGTAAACTCGGCCGGGAGCACAGATACGCAGTATTTT,CASSVPVNSAGSTDTQYF
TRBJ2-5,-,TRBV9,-,TGTGCCAGCAGCGTAGGAGGAAAGGGCCGGGAGACCCAGTACTTC,CASSVGGKGRETQYF
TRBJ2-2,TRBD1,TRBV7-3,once,TGTGCCAGCAGCCAACCTCCCGGGACAGGGGACGTTGACACCGGGGAGCTGTTTTTT,CASSQPPGTGDVDTGELFF
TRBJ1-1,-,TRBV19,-,TGTGCCACGTACGCCGTGGGGGGTCCCCCTTGGAACACTGAAGCTTTCTTT,CATYAVGGPPWNTEAFF
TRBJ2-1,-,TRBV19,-,TGTGCCAGTAAGGGAAGCGGCCACTCCTACAATGAGCAGTTCTTC,CASKGSGHSYNEQFF
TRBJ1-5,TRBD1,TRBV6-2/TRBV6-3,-,TGTGCCAGCAGTAGCCGGGACAGGGGTACGGGGTTCAACAATCAGCCCCAGCATTTT,CASSSRDRGTGFNNQPQHF
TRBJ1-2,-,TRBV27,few,TGTGCCAGCAGTTTATCGCCGTGGCCCGGGGAGGGCTACACCTTC,CASSLSPWPGEGYTF
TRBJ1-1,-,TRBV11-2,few,TGTGCCAGCAGTCCTCGGACAGAAACCACTGAAGCTTTCTTT,CASSPRTETTEAFF
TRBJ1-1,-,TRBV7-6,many,TGTGCCAGCAGCTTAGCAGCCGGTTCAGGGGCTGGCACTGAAGCTTTCTTT,CASSLAAGSGAGTEAFF
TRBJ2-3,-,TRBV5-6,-,TGTGCCAGCAGCATTACGGGGCAGAGAGATACGCAGTATTTT,CASSITGQRDTQYF
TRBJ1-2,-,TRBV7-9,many,TGTGCCAGCAGCTTACCCGGGCCGTACTATGGCTACACCTTC,CASSLPGPYYGYTF
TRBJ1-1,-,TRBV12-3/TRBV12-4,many,TGTGCCAGCAGCAGAATAAGTGAGAACACTGAAGCTTTCTTT,CASSRISENTEAFF
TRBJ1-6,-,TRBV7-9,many,TGTGCCAGCAGCTCAGGACATGAACTGGATTCACCCCTCCACTTT,CASSSGHELDSPLHF
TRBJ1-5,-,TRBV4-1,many,TGCGCCAGCAGCAGGGCGGGGGGAGAAGTTCAGCCCCAGCATTTT,CASSRAGGEVQPQHF